This TCR beta chain was identified during a study of T cells in Graves' hyperthyroidism and ophthalmopathy. In this sample, this clonotype turned up many times. The CDR3 runs 13 residues. V was cut by 5 bases and J by 0 bases, with 8 bases left in between. CDR1 GTSNPN and CDR2 SVGIG come from the germline V gene (reference sequence). From RNA transcripts, TCR beta CDR3 regions were amplified. HTBI primers were the set used in a first-round RT-PCR of the TCR CDR3. MiXCR was run by TCRdb on the multiplex PCR reads, yielding one entry per CDR3 protein. The data hold hundreds of thousands of distinct CDR3 sequences, with less than 25% observed a single time.

The TCR sequence derives from a man younger than 40 with Graves' ophthalmopathy. The V gene is TRBV30, the J gene TRBJ1-3, with D maybe TRBD1 (6 bases). The sequenced sample was blood. The CDR3 nucleotides are TGTGCCTGGGGACAGACCTCTGGAAACACCATATATTTT. Amino acids: CAWGQTSGNTIYF.